Following are 25 T cell receptor beta chains from one sample sequenced in a study of cytomegalovirus exposure and HLA in healthy donors. Profiling relied on immunoSEQ multiplex PCR, and the TCRdb table lists in-frame clones only, not all of them. In the table there are 140,000 or so clones, 89% of which are singletons. Material for sequencing was PBMCs. The receptor source for this set is a woman between 18 and 29 years old in good health and CMV-seropositive.

The chain employs TRBV6-5 and TRBJ2-7; 7 bases map to TRBD2. CDR1 MNHEY and CDR2 SVGAGI come from the germline V gene. Trimming cost V 7 bases and J 2 bases; bases outside gene matches: 5. The CDR3 has 13 residues. CDR3 protein: CASTRGGTYEQYF. The CDR3 region has the DNA TGTGCCAGCACCCGCGGGGGAACCTACGAGCAGTACTTC.

A note on this clone: A read error may account for a junction end that differs from germline. The J gene is TRBJ1-4, the V gene TRBV7-7; 8 nucleotides agree with TRBD1. Germline-derived CDR1 and CDR2 are SSHAT and FNYEAQ (reference sequence). The CDR3 runs to 15 residues. CDR3 in amino acids: CASSLTGDRDEKLFF. The CDR3 DNA follows: TGTGCTAGCAGCCTGACAGGGGATAGAGATGAAAAACTGTTTTTT.

The V gene is TRBV13, the J gene TRBJ2-1; D might be TRBD2 (7 bases). The CDR3 runs to 12 residues. The germline CDR1 and CDR2 sequences are PRHDT and FYEKMQ (reference sequence). Trimming cost V 8 bases and J 10 bases, with 15 bases left between them. The CDR3 sequence: CASSEGGPEQFF. The CDR3 region has the DNA TGTGCCAGCTCAGAGGGGGGGCCGGAGCAGTTCTTC.

The rearrangement uses TRBV12-5 and TRBJ1-2, with TRBD1 matching over 7 bases. CDR1 and CDR2 from the germline V gene are LGHNT and FRNRAP. The CDR3 loop spans 13 amino acids. V gave up 4 bases and J gave up 7 bases; unmatched junction bases: 6. CDR3 loop: CASGYTGDSGYTF. As DNA, the CDR3 is TGTGCTAGTGGTTACACAGGGGATAGTGGCTACACCTTC.

The V call is TRBV5-1, the J call TRBJ1-5; no clear D. V lost 0 bases and J lost 6, with 13 bases in between. This CDR3 is built from 15 residues. Germline CDR1 reads SGHRS; CDR2 reads YFSETQ. The CDR3 loop is CASSLGDKSGQPQHF. The CDR3 DNA sequence: TGCGCCAGCAGCTTGGGCGACAAAAGCGGTCAGCCCCAGCATTTT.

V usage is TRBV29-1 and J usage is TRBJ2-1; 9 bases fit TRBD2. Germline V gives CDR1 SQVTM, CDR2 ANQGSEA. The V segment lost 5 bases and the J segment 7 bases; nucleotides outside the gene matches: 6. This CDR3 spans 13 amino acids. This CDR3 is CSVPQRGVNEQFF. The CDR3, as DNA: TGCAGCGTTCCTCAGCGGGGGGTGAATGAGCAGTTCTTC.

In this sample, this clone turned up once. The CDR3 protein is CASSSLRTGNSPLHF. Written as DNA, the CDR3 is TGTGCCAGCAGTTCTCTTAGGACAGGAAATTCACCCCTCCACTTT. The chain has TRBV27 and TRBJ1-6, with 7 bases fitting TRBD1. CDR3 size: 15 residues. Unmatched junction bases numbered 7, after V lost 4 bases and J lost 7 bases. CDR1 and CDR2 (germline): MNHEY, SMNVEV (reference sequence).

The table lists this clone with a count of one. The rearrangement joins TRBV7-2 to TRBJ1-2; 7 nucleotides line up with TRBD1. The CDR3 covers 16 residues. Germline CDR1 SGHTA, CDR2 FQGNSA. The V segment lost 0 bases and the J segment 10 bases; nucleotides outside the gene matches: 14. CDR3 loop: CASSLAGLRTGRLYTF. The CDR3, as DNA: TGTGCCAGCAGCTTAGCGGGACTTCGGACAGGTCGACTCTACACCTTC.

This clone showed up just a few times. V usage is TRBV5-1 and J usage is TRBJ2-7, with D possibly matching TRBD1 (5 bases). CDR1 and CDR2 from the germline V gene are SGHRS and YFSETQ. Trimming pared 3 bases from V and 2 bases from J, leaving 18 bases between. The CDR3 has 16 residues. Here the CDR3 DNA reads TGCGCCAGCAGCTCGGCTGGACAACCTACGACCTACGAGCAGTACTTC. This gives the protein CASSSAGQPTTYEQYF.

The V gene is TRBV6-5, the J gene TRBJ2-1; the D gene is possibly TRBD2 (7 bases). Germline V gene sequence: CDR1 MNHEY, CDR2 SVGAGI. Trimming stripped 7 bases from V and 0 bases from J, with 13 bases between. This CDR3 region has 15 residues. CDR3 region: CASIGGASSYNEQFF. The CDR3 DNA sequence: TGTGCCAGCATTGGGGGGGCGAGCTCCTACAATGAGCAGTTCTTC.

The V and J genes are TRBV6-5 and TRBJ1-2; D possibly corresponds to TRBD1 (5 bases). The CDR3 runs 14 residues. The V and J ends lost 2 bases and 4 bases respectively, with 11 bases between them. Looked up from germline, CDR1 is MNHEY and CDR2 is SVGAGI. CDR3 sequence (DNA): TGTGCCAGCAGTTACCGGGGGGGTTCCTATGGCTACACCTTC. Translating it yields CASSYRGGSYGYTF.

The rearrangement joins TRBV6-5 to TRBJ1-1; D remains unclear. The germline V gene encodes CDR1 MNHEY and CDR2 SVGAGI. V gave up 4 bases and J gave up 0 bases, with 9 bases separating them. This CDR3 region has 14 residues. DNA of the CDR3: TGTGCCAGCAGTTCCGGGGATTTGAACACTGAAGCTTTCTTT. Translating gives CASSSGDLNTEAFF.

In DNA, the CDR3 is TGCAGCGTTGCCCCAACCCGGAGGACCTACAATGAGCAGTTCTTC. Translation: CSVAPTRRTYNEQFF. This sequence joins TRBV29-1 and TRBJ2-1; TRBD2 might be the D (5 bases). With 4 bases removed from V and 2 bases from J, the gap between germline ends came to 15 bases. The germline V gene has CDR1 SQVTM and CDR2 ANQGSEA. This CDR3 is 15 amino acids long.

J is TRBJ2-4 and V is TRBV7-9, with D maybe TRBD1 (5 bases). V was pared by 3 bases and J by 6 bases, with 12 bases between. The CDR3 loop spans 14 amino acids. In germline, CDR1 is SEHNR, CDR2 FQNEAQ (reference sequence). CDR3 amino acids: CASSFDRLGNIQYF. CDR3 DNA sequence: TGTGCCAGCAGCTTCGACAGACTGGGAAACATTCAGTACTTC.

V is TRBV10-2 and J is TRBJ1-2, with D unclear. V was shortened by 0 bases and J by 3 bases, with 14 bases between the two germline ends. The CDR3 has 16 amino acids. The germline gives CDR1 WSHSY, CDR2 SAAADI. CDR3 bases: TGCGCCAGCAGTGAGTCCGCGGGCTATAAACACTATGGCTACACCTTC. The encoded protein is CASSESAGYKHYGYTF.

Only one count was recorded for this clone. The genes are TRBV6-1 and TRBJ1-1; D remains unclear. V lost 3 bases to trimming and J lost 0 bases, with 8 bases between them. Germline CDR1 MNHNS, CDR2 SASEGT. The CDR3 runs to 14 residues. The CDR3 region has the DNA TGTGCCAGCAGTGACCCTACCCTGAACACTGAAGCTTTCTTT. The encoded protein is CASSDPTLNTEAFF.

V and J are TRBV28 and TRBJ1-6; D remains ambiguous. The CDR3 has 13 amino acids. Germline V lookup: CDR1 MDHEN, CDR2 SYDVKM. Trimming cost V 3 bases and J 7 bases, with 7 bases left between them. Here the CDR3 DNA reads TGTGCCAGCAGTTTCGGGGTCAATTCACCCCTCCACTTT. Its protein product is CASSFGVNSPLHF.

This clone has just a few counts. The V call is TRBV27, the J call TRBJ1-1; D unclear. The V and J ends lost 4 bases and 1 base respectively, with 13 bases between them. Germline loops: CDR1 MNHEY, CDR2 SMNVEV (reference sequence). The CDR3 has 15 residues. The CDR3 coding sequence is TGTGCCAGCAGTTCCGATAACCGAGGGAACACTGAAGCTTTCTTT. Amino acid sequence: CASSSDNRGNTEAFF.

This clone occurred once. The V call is TRBV7-8, the J call TRBJ2-5; no definite D call. Trimming took off 5 bases at V and 0 bases at J, with 13 bases between the two ends. The CDR3 runs 15 residues. Germline CDR1 SGHVS, CDR2 FQNEAQ. The CDR3 DNA reads TGTGCCAGCAGCCCGAGACACCGCCACCAAGAGACCCAGTACTTC. It specifies CASSPRHRHQETQYF.

V is TRBV4-2 and J is TRBJ1-5; 7 nucleotides match TRBD1. Per germline, CDR1 LGHNA and CDR2 YNFKEQ. V was pared by 0 bases and J by 1 base, with 3 bases of the junction left unmatched. The CDR3 sequence is 16 residues long. The CDR3 is CASSQDRDRSNQPQHF. In nucleotides, the CDR3 is TGTGCCAGCAGCCAAGATCGGGACAGAAGCAATCAGCCCCAGCATTTT.

The rearrangement uses TRBV5-1 and TRBJ2-2, with TRBD2 matching 10 bases. This CDR3 is 21 amino acids long. The germline V gene has CDR1 SGHRS and CDR2 YFSETQ. V was clipped by 2 bases and J by 4 bases; unmatched bases: 20. The DNA for the CDR3 is TGCGCCAGCAGCTTACCCCCTTCGGGACAGCGGGGGGGCCGGGTCACCGGGGAGCTGTTTTTT. Translating it yields CASSLPPSGQRGGRVTGELFF.

J is TRBJ2-1 and V is TRBV9; TRBD2 aligns across 11 bases. V lost 3 bases, J lost 0 bases, and 11 bases stayed unmatched. This CDR3 spans 19 amino acids. Germline values: CDR1 SGDLS, CDR2 YYNGEE. The chain's CDR3 is CASSEKTSGDPSSYNEQFF. In DNA form, the CDR3 reads TGTGCCAGCAGCGAAAAGACTAGCGGGGACCCTAGCTCCTACAATGAGCAGTTCTTC.

The rearrangement joins TRBV5-1 to TRBJ2-7; D remains ambiguous. The germline V gene has CDR1 SGHRS and CDR2 YFSETQ. The CDR3 is made up of 17 amino acids. Trimming pared 0 bases from V and 3 bases from J, leaving 19 bases between. CDR3 sequence (DNA): TGCGCCAGCAGCTTGGCCACCGACTCCTCAGCTGGCTACGAGCAGTACTTC. Residues: CASSLATDSSAGYEQYF.

J is TRBJ1-4 and V is TRBV6-1; 8 bases fit TRBD1. Trimming at V came to 4 bases and at J to 7 bases, leaving 8 bases not matched to a gene. Germline CDR1 MNHNS, CDR2 SASEGT. The CDR3 sequence is 15 residues long. The CDR3 here is CASSAGQGRSEKLFF. The CDR3 DNA reads as TGTGCCAGCAGTGCAGGACAGGGCAGGTCTGAAAAACTGTTTTTT.

The sample holds one count of this clone. V gene TRBV14 combines with J gene TRBJ1-1, with 8 bases matching TRBD1. V lost 0 bases to trimming and J lost 0 bases; unmatched junction nucleotides: 3. Per germline, CDR1 SGHDN and CDR2 FVKESK. The CDR3 has 16 amino acids. The CDR3 sequence is CASSQDRDRLNTEAFF. The CDR3 DNA is TGTGCCAGCAGCCAAGATCGGGACAGGTTGAACACTGAAGCTTTCTTT.